This TCR beta chain is from a study of ipilimumab plus nivolumab after autologous stem cell transplantation. Study overall: The DLBCL group included primary refractory and relapsed cases. General observations from the study: Authors suggest TCR repertoire, Treg phenotype and gut microbiota support further study.

The CDR3 length is 13 residues. Germline values: CDR1 SGHKS, CDR2 YYEKEE (reference sequence). V lost 5 bases, J lost 5 bases, and 13 bases lay in between. Clones were sequenced by immunoSEQ multiplex PCR, and TCRdb holds only the in-frame ones, with some missing. The table lists some 87,000 clones, about 83% of them singletons, with roughly 2% in the top ten. Concerning this clone: What it recognizes is unknown.

Starting 14 to 28 days after autologous transplant, ipilimumab 1 mg/kg was given. This clonotype originated in a male donor with diffuse large B-cell lymphoma. The chain employs TRBV5-5 and TRBJ2-5; the D gene could be TRBD1 or TRBD2 (5 bases each). The starting material was PBMCs, obtained in a trial of ipilimumab plus nivolumab as post-transplant consolidation. CDR3 in amino acids: CASSFAGDETQYF. CDR3 coding DNA: TGTGCCAGCAGTTTCGCCGGGGACGAGACCCAGTACTTC.